These 27 T cell receptor beta chains were all obtained from the same sample, sequenced in a study of fetal regulatory T cell absence and autoimmunity. Sequenced by immunoSEQ multiplex PCR; TCRdb stores in-frame clones only, minus some. Of 85,000 to 100,000 clones detected, 72% appear once; the ten largest clones hold approximately 1.9%. Sequencing was carried out using pancreas tissue. The receptor source for this set is a male donor with IPEX syndrome.

The rearrangement joins TRBV18 to TRBJ1-1; tentative D call: TRBD1 (5 bases). In germline, CDR1 is KGHSH, CDR2 LQKENI. V was clipped by 5 bases and J by 2 bases, with 12 bases between them. The CDR3 loop spans 14 amino acids. CDR3 region: CASSTMTVNTEAFF. The DNA of the CDR3 is TGTGCCAGCTCAACGATGACAGTCAACACTGAAGCTTTCTTT.

V usage is TRBV21-1 and J usage is TRBJ1-6; the table names TRBD1, a call not compared with the DNA. TRBV21-1 is annotated as a pseudogene. This CDR3 spans 16 amino acids. The CDR3, as DNA: TGTGCCAGCAGCAAAGCAAGGGGGCCGAATAATTCACCCCTCCACTTT. Protein: CASSKARGPNNSPLHF.

This clone occurred once. This chain joins TRBV27 and TRBJ2-5; D ambiguous. Per the germline V gene, CDR1 is MNHEY and CDR2 is SMNVEV (reference sequence). The CDR3 sequence is 13 residues long. The ends were cut back, 6 bases at V and 4 bases at J, with 12 bases in the middle. CDR3 loop: CASSPRWGETQYF. The CDR3 DNA sequence: TGTGCCAGCAGCCCCCGATGGGGAGAGACCCAGTACTTC.

The sample holds a few counts of this clone. The V and J genes are TRBV6-4 and TRBJ1-2, with TRBD1 matching 7 bases. V dropped 0 bases and J dropped 2; count of bases not matched to a gene: 9. The CDR3 has 17 residues. Germline V gene lookup returns CDR1 MRHNA and CDR2 SNTAGT. CDR3 DNA sequence: TGTGCCAGCAGTGACTCTGCCGACAGGGCCGGAAACTATGGCTACACCTTC. Its protein product is CASSDSADRAGNYGYTF.

The chain carries TRBV9 and TRBJ1-1, with D maybe TRBD1 (5 bases). CDR1 and CDR2 (germline): SGDLS, YYNGEE. CDR3 length: 15 amino acids. Trimming shortened V by 0 bases and J by 2 bases, and 11 bases separated the two germline ends. The CDR3 here is CASSVASRVNTEAFF. CDR3 DNA sequence: TGTGCCAGCAGCGTAGCCTCCAGGGTCAACACTGAAGCTTTCTTT.

The chain uses TRBV27 and TRBJ2-1; 13 bases align to TRBD2. From germline, CDR1 is MNHEY and CDR2 SMNVEV (reference sequence). The CDR3 spans 15 residues. Trimming at V came to 5 bases and at J to 5 bases, leaving 3 bases not matched to a gene. CDR3 region: CASSPGLAGNNEQFF. As DNA, the CDR3 is TGTGCCAGCAGTCCGGGACTAGCGGGGAACAATGAGCAGTTCTTC.

V and J are TRBV4-3 and TRBJ2-7; D is unresolved. The germline V and J ends were trimmed by 0 bases and 3 bases, with 9 bases remaining between them. The CDR3 sequence is 14 residues long. The germline V gene encodes CDR1 LGHNA and CDR2 YSLEER. The CDR3 protein is CASSQERRVYEQYF. CDR3 sequence (DNA): TGCGCCAGCAGCCAAGAACGACGGGTCTACGAGCAGTACTTC.

The gene calls are TRBV25-1 and TRBJ2-5; TRBD2 aligns across 12 bases. Germline V gene data show CDR1 as MGHDK and CDR2 as SYGVNS. The junction had 1 base not matched to a gene; V was cut back by 1 base and J by 4 bases. This CDR3 region has 15 residues. The DNA for the CDR3 is TGTGCCAGCAGTGAATCGGGACTAGCGGGAGAGACCCAGTACTTC. Translated, it gives CASSESGLAGETQYF.

CDR3 sequence (DNA): TGTGCCAGCAGCCCCCTCCCGGGACACCCCTACGAGCAGTACTTC. The encoded protein is CASSPLPGHPYEQYF. V is TRBV6-5 and J is TRBJ2-7, with D perhaps matching TRBD1 (6 bases). Per germline, CDR1 MNHEY and CDR2 SVGAGI. CDR3 length: 15 residues. The ends were cut back, 6 bases at V and 2 bases at J, with 17 bases in the middle.

This clone has a single count. Other DNA sequences of this sample code for an identical CDR3. J is TRBJ2-7 and V is TRBV7-9, with TRBD1 as a possible D gene (5 bases). V was trimmed by 1 base and J by 5 bases, leaving 6 bases between them. Germline V gene lookup returns CDR1 SEHNR and CDR2 FQNEAQ (reference sequence). The CDR3 totals 12 residues. As DNA, the CDR3 is TGTGCCAGCAGCTTAGGGGGCGACGAGCAGTACTTC. This sequence encodes CASSLGGDEQYF. The full variable domain, completed using reference TRBV7-9 and TRBJ2-7, is DTGVSQNPRHKITKRGQNVTFRCDPISEHNRLYWYRQTLGQGPEFLTYFQNEAQLEKSRLLSDRFSAERPKGSFSTLEIQRTEQGDSAMYLCASSLGGDEQYFGPGTRLTVT.

This clone turned up a few times. V is TRBV7-2 and J is TRBJ2-7, with 12 bases identical to TRBD1. CDR1 SGHTA and CDR2 FQGNSA come from the germline V gene. This CDR3 contains 13 residues. V gave up 5 bases and J gave up 6 bases; unmatched junction bases: 2. The CDR3 nucleotides are TGTGCCAGCAGCCGGGACAGGGGGCGCGAGCAGTACTTC. Protein sequence: CASSRDRGREQYF.

J is TRBJ2-6 and V is TRBV7-6, with 7 bases identical to TRBD1. Trimming at V came to 1 base and at J to 4 bases, leaving 7 bases not matched to a gene. The CDR3 is made up of 17 amino acids. Germline assignment: CDR1 SGHVS and CDR2 FNYEAQ. CDR3 in DNA: TGTGCCAGCAGCTTAGAAAAACAGGGGTCCGGGGCCAACGTCCTGACTTTC. As protein: CASSLEKQGSGANVLTF.

The CDR3 DNA is TGTGCCAGCATTAAGGGCAATCAGCCCCAGCATTTT. This translates into CASIKGNQPQHF. V usage is TRBV2 and J usage is TRBJ1-5; D gene uncertain. The CDR3 is made up of 12 amino acids. Trimming removed 7 bases at V and 2 bases at J, with 6 bases between. CDR1 SNHLY and CDR2 FYNNEI come from the germline V gene.

This clone was found a few times. This chain connects TRBV27 to TRBJ2-2, with unresolved D. This CDR3 region has 15 residues. Per the germline V gene, CDR1 is MNHEY and CDR2 is SMNVEV (reference sequence). The germline V and J ends were trimmed by 2 bases and 2 bases, with 9 bases remaining between them. The CDR3 protein is CASSLEFFNTGELFF. The CDR3 region has the DNA TGTGCCAGCAGTTTAGAATTCTTCAACACCGGGGAGCTGTTTTTT.

J is TRBJ2-3 and V is TRBV25-1; 8 positions match TRBD1. The V segment lost 1 base and the J segment 1 base; nucleotides outside the gene matches: 10. CDR3 size: 18 residues. CDR1 and CDR2 (germline): MGHDK, SYGVNS. DNA for the CDR3: TGTGCCAGCAGTGAATGCAGCTGGGTGGACAGGGGCACAGATACGCAGTATTTT. This codes for CASSECSWVDRGTDTQYF.

This rearrangement joins TRBV4-1 to TRBJ1-3, with a tentative D call TRBD1 (6 bases). This CDR3 is 16 amino acids long. Germline loops: CDR1 MGHRA, CDR2 YSYEKL. V gave up 0 bases and J gave up 0 bases, with 9 bases separating them. CDR3 in amino acids: CASSQEDSRSGNTIYF. The CDR3 nucleotides are TGCGCCAGCAGCCAAGAGGACAGCCGCTCTGGAAACACCATATATTTT.

This chain uses TRBV14 with TRBJ2-1; 9 nucleotides align to TRBD2. Germline V gene sequence: CDR1 SGHDN, CDR2 FVKESK. Trimming at V came to 4 bases and at J to 0 bases, leaving 1 base not matched to a gene. The CDR3 length is 15 residues. The CDR3 region is CASSPGLASYNEQFF. The CDR3 coding sequence is TGTGCCAGCAGCCCGGGACTAGCCTCCTACAATGAGCAGTTCTTC.

This rearrangement joins TRBV6-1 to TRBJ2-7; 10 bases align to TRBD2. This CDR3 spans 15 amino acids. After removal of 5 bases from V and 0 bases from J, the junction contained 4 bases not matched to a gene. Germline lookup yields CDR1 MNHNS and CDR2 SASEGT. The CDR3 spells CASSFGLADSYEQYF. The DNA of the CDR3 is TGTGCCAGCAGTTTCGGACTAGCGGACTCCTACGAGCAGTACTTC.

This chain joins TRBV6-6 and TRBJ2-5; 12 bases are a match to TRBD2. CDR3 length: 15 residues. CDR1 is MNHNY and CDR2 is SVGAGI in the germline V gene (reference sequence). The V and J ends lost 5 bases and 1 base, in that order; junction bases with no gene match: 2. Written as DNA, the CDR3 is TGTGCCAGCAGTCTGACTAGCGGGGGCCAAGAGACCCAGTACTTC. This codes for CASSLTSGGQETQYF.

This clone is medium-sized in the sample. J is TRBJ2-1 and V is TRBV7-2, with D possibly being TRBD2 (5 bases). The germline gives CDR1 SGHTA, CDR2 FQGNSA. This CDR3 spans 15 amino acids. The V end was cut by 5 bases, the J end by 0 bases, with 11 bases between. CDR3: CASSGSGSSYNEQFF. In DNA form, the CDR3 reads TGTGCCAGCAGCGGGAGCGGCAGCTCCTACAATGAGCAGTTCTTC.

In this sample, this clone turned up once. This chain uses TRBV20-1 with TRBJ1-3; 7 bases fit TRBD1. This CDR3 comprises 11 residues. Germline V gives CDR1 DFQATT, CDR2 SNEGSKA (reference sequence). With V trimmed by 6 bases and J by 11 bases, 7 bases remained unmatched. The CDR3 sequence: CSAKHRGAIYF. In DNA form, the CDR3 reads TGCAGTGCGAAACACAGGGGAGCCATATATTTT.

V gene TRBV7-8 combines with J gene TRBJ2-7, with TRBD1 matching 11 bases. Unmatched junction bases numbered 1, after V lost 0 bases and J lost 3 bases. The CDR3 is 15 amino acids. Germline V CDR1 and CDR2: SGHVS, FQNEAQ. The CDR3 region is CASSLAGTGGYEQYF. CDR3 DNA: TGTGCCAGCAGCTTAGCCGGGACAGGGGGCTACGAGCAGTACTTC.

This clone was seen only a few times. CDR3 nucleotides: TGTGCCTGGAACGAATTTAGGACTGAAGCTTTCTTT. Protein product: CAWNEFRTEAFF. This chain joins TRBV30 and TRBJ1-1, with no clear D. The ends were cut back, 4 bases at V and 5 bases at J, with 11 bases in the middle. CDR1 is GTSNPN, CDR2 SVGIG, per germline (reference sequence). The CDR3 has 12 residues.

V gene TRBV5-6 combines with J gene TRBJ2-7, with TRBD2 matching 9 bases. The CDR3 is 13 residues long. Germline CDR1 reads SGHDT; CDR2 reads YYEEEE. The trim removed 1 base at V and 4 bases at J, leaving 0 bases unmatched. CDR3 protein: CASSLSGGYEQYF. The CDR3 nucleotides are TGTGCCAGCAGCTTGAGCGGGGGGTACGAGCAGTACTTC.

This clone has a handful of counts. The V and J genes are TRBV4-2 and TRBJ2-2, with D possibly TRBD2 on 6 matching bases. Germline lookup yields CDR1 LGHNA and CDR2 YNFKEQ. This CDR3 is 14 amino acids long. Trimming took off 1 base at V and 7 bases at J, with 10 bases between the two ends. The CDR3 here is CASSQVRGGGELFF. CDR3 bases: TGTGCCAGCAGCCAAGTCCGGGGAGGCGGGGAGCTGTTTTTT.

This CDR3 reads CASSPDRVAYSNQPQHF. CDR3 bases: TGTGCCAGCAGCCCCGACAGGGTTGCATATAGCAATCAGCCCCAGCATTTT. The chain uses TRBV5-5 and TRBJ1-5; 7 bases fit TRBD1. The CDR3 loop spans 17 amino acids. The V segment lost 4 bases and the J segment 0 bases; nucleotides outside the gene matches: 10. In germline, CDR1 is SGHKS, CDR2 YYEKEE (reference sequence).

This chain links TRBV30 with TRBJ1-6; no reliable D call. CDR3 length: 15 amino acids. Germline V CDR1 and CDR2: GTSNPN, SVGIG (reference sequence). Trimming removed 7 bases from V and 9 bases from J, with 22 bases in between. The CDR3 region has the DNA TGTGCCTTAACATCCGGGTCCTCAAGCGGTTCACCCCTCCACTTT. Its protein product is CALTSGSSSGSPLHF.